These T cell receptor beta chains were read from a single sample in a study of blood T cell repertoires in COVID-19. Libraries were prepared by immunoSEQ multiplex PCR; TCRdb keeps only in-frame clonotypes and omits some of them. This table has about 190,000 clones, roughly 80% appearing once. The sample taken for sequencing was peripheral blood. Receptor source: a woman in her forties or fifties with acute or convalescent COVID-19. Each CDR3 is given with its conserved first and last residue. D genes are given only for firm matches. Size tells how often a clone was seen (once, few, many) or the class of an expanded clone, and some rows leave it out.

CDR3aa,CDR3nt,abundance,v_gene,d_gene,j_gene
CASASHGSPSGYTF,TGTGCCAGCGCATCGCACGGGTCCCCTTCTGGCTACACCTTC,NA,TRBV28,NA,TRBJ1-2
CATSGQLYNEQFF,TGTGCCACCTCGGGACAGCTCTACAATGAGCAGTTCTTC,NA,TRBV19,TRBD1,TRBJ2-1
CASSLGTGRNEKLFF,TGTGCCAGCAGTTTAGGGACGGGGAGGAATGAAAAACTGTTTTTT,NA,TRBV27,NA,TRBJ1-4
CASRGQTVNTGELFF,TGTGCCAGCAGGGGACAAACAGTAAACACCGGGGAGCTGTTTTTT,NA,TRBV2,NA,TRBJ2-2
CASSPAGGGTDTQYF,TGTGCCAGCTCACCAGCTGGCGGCGGGACAGATACGCAGTATTTT,few,TRBV18,NA,TRBJ2-3
CASSQEAPKWSKNIQYF,TGTGCCAGCAGCCAAGAAGCGCCAAAGTGGTCCAAAAACATTCAGTACTTC,few,TRBV3-1/TRBV3-2,NA,TRBJ2-4
CASRGEYNQPQHF,TGTGCCAGCCGGGGGGAGTACAATCAGCCCCAGCATTTT,few,TRBV2,NA,TRBJ1-5
CASSLSLQRQPQHF,TGTGCCAGCAGCTTGTCCCTTCAGCGCCAGCCCCAGCATTTT,NA,TRBV7-2,NA,TRBJ1-5
CASSPPGARSGANVLTF,TGTGCCAGCTCACCACCGGGGGCGCGTTCTGGGGCCAACGTCCTGACTTTC,once,TRBV18,NA,TRBJ2-6
CASSYSVQGSSPLHF,TGTGCCAGCAGTTACTCGGTCCAGGGTTCTTCACCCCTCCACTTT,NA,TRBV6-5,NA,TRBJ1-6
CASSRDSAYEQYF,TGTGCCAGCTCTCGGGACAGTGCCTACGAGCAGTACTTC,NA,TRBV18,TRBD1,TRBJ2-7
CASSELRQGYTF,TGTGCCAGCAGTGAATTAAGACAGGGCTACACCTTC,NA,TRBV25-1,NA,TRBJ1-2
CASSTTGGFGGANVLTF,TGTGCCAGCAGCACGACAGGGGGCTTTGGTGGGGCCAACGTCCTGACTTTC,NA,TRBV3-1/TRBV3-2,TRBD1,TRBJ2-6
CAWSPIGEVHEAFF,TGTGCCTGGAGTCCGATAGGGGAGGTTCATGAAGCTTTCTTT,NA,TRBV30,NA,TRBJ1-1
CASRVAGGSNQPQHF,TGTGCCAGCAGAGTAGCAGGGGGAAGCAATCAGCCCCAGCATTTT,NA,TRBV6-5,TRBD1,TRBJ1-5
CASSHNPGTSGGVPWETQYF,TGTGCCAGCAGCCATAACCCCGGGACTAGCGGGGGGGTTCCATGGGAGACCCAGTACTTC,NA,TRBV3-1/TRBV3-2,TRBD2,TRBJ2-5
CATGWGSNSNQPQHF,TGTGCCACTGGGTGGGGCTCCAATAGCAATCAGCCCCAGCATTTT,NA,TRBV28,NA,TRBJ1-5
CASSRTGSNEKLFF,TGTGCCAGCAGCAGGACAGGTTCTAATGAAAAACTGTTTTTT,NA,TRBV7-9,TRBD1,TRBJ1-4
CASSEAVGTYFTDTQYF,TGTGCCAGCAGTGAAGCGGTAGGGACATATTTCACAGATACGCAGTATTTT,NA,TRBV6-1,NA,TRBJ2-3
CASRAGGSYNEQFF,TGTGCCAGCAGGGCGGGAGGTTCCTACAATGAGCAGTTCTTC,NA,TRBV25-1,TRBD2,TRBJ2-1
CASSVGSSPQETQYF,TGTGCCAGCAGCGTAGGGTCTAGCCCCCAAGAGACCCAGTACTTC,NA,TRBV9,NA,TRBJ2-5
CASSSTFASTDTQYF,TGTGCCAGCAGCTCAACATTTGCTAGCACAGATACGCAGTATTTT,NA,TRBV7-2,NA,TRBJ2-3
CASSFPTPPYEQYF,TGTGCCAGCAGCTTCCCCACACCGCCCTACGAGCAGTACTTC,few,TRBV5-4,NA,TRBJ2-7
CASSWDRINEQFF,TGTGCCAGCAGCTGGGACAGGATCAATGAGCAGTTCTTC,NA,TRBV14,TRBD1,TRBJ2-1
CSASGRVPYNSPLHF,TGCAGTGCTAGTGGCAGGGTCCCCTATAATTCACCCCTCCACTTT,NA,TRBV20-1,NA,TRBJ1-6